One sample yielded the 25 T cell receptor beta chains listed below, sequenced in a study of T cell responses to AZD1222 COVID-19 vaccine. TCRdb's copy holds only in-frame clones and misses some; the assay was immunoSEQ multiplex PCR. The sample carries 110,000 to 150,000 clones, over 85% recorded once. The source was peripheral blood, collected on day 0 of AZD1222 vaccination. The receptors come from an adult in good health.

The rearrangement joins TRBV28 to TRBJ1-2; 9 bases are shared with TRBD1. The CDR3 is 17 amino acids. The germline gives CDR1 MDHEN, CDR2 SYDVKM. The ends lost 2 bases at V and 3 bases at J; junction bases unmatched: 10. This CDR3 is CASSLPPGTGSYYGYTF. In nucleotides, the CDR3 is TGTGCCAGCAGTTTACCGCCCGGGACAGGGAGTTACTATGGCTACACCTTC.

This clone was observed once. The rearrangement uses TRBV4-1 and TRBJ2-5; perhaps D is TRBD1 or TRBD2 (5 bases each). Trimming removed 0 bases at V and 5 bases at J, with 22 bases between. Germline loops: CDR1 MGHRA, CDR2 YSYEKL. The CDR3 has 18 amino acids. CDR3 amino acids: CASSQERRSGPRLETQYF. The CDR3 DNA is TGCGCCAGCAGCCAAGAAAGAAGATCGGGACCTCGTCTGGAGACCCAGTACTTC.

This clone was observed a handful of times. Written as DNA, the CDR3 is TGTGCCAGCAGTTTATCTCCGACAGCACCTGGCGGGTACTTC. Protein product: CASSLSPTAPGGYF. The chain uses TRBV27 and TRBJ2-7; D is possibly TRBD1 (5 bases). The length of the CDR3 is 14 residues. V lost 0 bases, J lost 12 bases, and 18 bases lay in between. Germline loops: CDR1 MNHEY, CDR2 SMNVEV (reference sequence).

The rearrangement uses TRBV11-2 and TRBJ2-5; D is uncertain. V gave up 0 bases and J gave up 5 bases, with 7 bases separating them. Looked up from germline, CDR1 is SGHAT and CDR2 is FQNNGV. CDR3 length: 13 amino acids. CDR3 amino acids: CASSLDPMETQYF. In DNA, the CDR3 is TGTGCCAGCAGCTTAGATCCAATGGAGACCCAGTACTTC.

This clone occurred a few times. V usage is TRBV23-1 and J usage is TRBJ1-3, with D unresolved. TRBV23-1 qualifies as an ORF whose function is uncertain. With 2 bases removed from V and 0 bases from J, the gap between germline ends came to 11 bases. The CDR3 has 16 residues. DNA for the CDR3: TGCGCCAGCAGTCAACAAGTGACTCTCTCTGGAAACACCATATATTTT. It codes for CASSQQVTLSGNTIYF.

J is TRBJ2-7 and V is TRBV4-2, with TRBD1 matching 9 bases. The germline CDR1 and CDR2 sequences are LGHNA and YNFKEQ. V lost 8 bases, J lost 2 bases, and 10 bases stayed unmatched. The CDR3 spans 15 residues. In DNA form, the CDR3 reads TGTGCCAGCTCCCCGAGACAGGGGGATACCTACGAGCAGTACTTC. This translates into CASSPRQGDTYEQYF.

The chain's CDR3 is CASSYPTGGRQQPQHF. CDR3 nucleotide sequence: TGTGCCAGCAGTTACCCGACAGGGGGGCGCCAGCAGCCCCAGCATTTT. This chain links TRBV6-6 with TRBJ1-5; the match to TRBD1 covers 9 bases. The CDR3 totals 16 residues. Germline lookup yields CDR1 MNHNY and CDR2 SVGAGI (reference sequence). The J segment lost 7 bases and the V segment lost 2 bases, leaving 9 bases of the junction unmatched.

The chain couples TRBV15 to TRBJ2-7, with D possibly matching TRBD1 (7 bases). The CDR3 runs 14 residues. Germline CDR1 LNHNV, CDR2 YYDKDF (reference sequence). Trimming pared 2 bases from V and 3 bases from J, leaving 11 bases between. CDR3 bases: TGTGCCACCAGCAGAAGGCAGGGGGGCTACGAGCAGTACTTC. It codes for CATSRRQGGYEQYF.

V is TRBV5-4 and J is TRBJ1-2; maybe TRBD1 (6 bases). The CDR3 length is 14 residues. In germline, CDR1 is SGHNT, CDR2 YYREEE (reference sequence). The V and J ends lost 4 bases and 6 bases respectively, with 16 bases between them. This CDR3 reads CASSPWNRDHGYTF. CDR3 coding DNA: TGTGCCAGCAGCCCATGGAACAGGGATCATGGCTACACCTTC.

J is TRBJ1-6 and V is TRBV6-5; possible D gene TRBD1, 5 bases. The CDR3 loop spans 13 amino acids. The germline V gene has CDR1 MNHEY and CDR2 SVGAGI. The germline V and J ends were trimmed by 8 bases and 5 bases, with 10 bases remaining between them. In DNA, the CDR3 is TGTGCCAGCGGGGGAGGGAATAATTCACCCCTCCACTTT. Amino acids: CASGGGNNSPLHF.

On this clone itself: The sample has other DNA sequences that encode this CDR3 too. This sequence joins TRBV7-3 and TRBJ2-1, with TRBD1 identical over 12 bases. CDR1 SGHTA and CDR2 FQGTGA come from the germline V gene. With V trimmed by 5 bases and J by 6 bases, 20 bases remained unmatched. This CDR3 has 20 amino acids. The CDR3 sequence is CASSRAGQGAGGRVSNEQFF. CDR3 DNA: TGTGCCAGCAGCCGCGCGGGACAGGGGGCGGGGGGCCGGGTCAGCAATGAGCAGTTCTTC.

This clone was recorded once. CDR3 bases: TGTGCCAGCAGCATCGACACGAGGAGGGCGAACTATGGCTACACCTTC. This encodes CASSIDTRRANYGYTF. The J gene is TRBJ1-2, the V gene TRBV7-9; no reliable D call. The CDR3 covers 16 residues. CDR1 SEHNR and CDR2 FQNEAQ come from the germline V gene (reference sequence). V was cut by 5 bases and J by 2 bases, with 18 bases left in between. Drawing the rest from reference TRBV7-9 and TRBJ1-2, the complete variable domain is DTGVSQNPRHKITKRGQNVTFRCDPISEHNRLYWYRQTLGQGPEFLTYFQNEAQLEKSRLLSDRFSAERPKGSFSTLEIQRTEQGDSAMYLCASSIDTRRANYGYTFGSGTRLTVV.

The chain links TRBV7-9 to TRBJ1-2, with TRBD1 matching 7 bases. Germline CDR1 and CDR2: SEHNR and FQNEAQ (reference sequence). Trimming removed 5 bases from V and 6 bases from J; junction bases left unmatched: 12. The CDR3 has 15 amino acids. The CDR3 reads CASSPRTGPINGYTF. The CDR3 nucleotides read TGTGCCAGCAGCCCTCGGACAGGACCTATAAATGGCTACACCTTC.

This clone was observed a single time. The gene calls are TRBV9 and TRBJ1-3, with D hard to call. The CDR3 length is 15 residues. CDR1 and CDR2 (germline): SGDLS, YYNGEE. V lost 4 bases and J lost 0, with 11 bases in between. Here the CDR3 reads CASSPRAVSGNTIYF. The DNA of the CDR3 is TGTGCCAGCAGCCCGCGGGCCGTCTCTGGAAACACCATATATTTT.

The chain has TRBV14 and TRBJ1-1, with D possibly TRBD1 on 6 matching bases. Germline-derived CDR1 and CDR2 are SGHDN and FVKESK. The length of the CDR3 is 15 residues. V was clipped by 2 bases and J by 8 bases, with 18 bases between them. CDR3 sequence: CASSQPTGAVAEAFF. The CDR3 DNA reads TGTGCCAGCAGCCAACCTACGGGGGCAGTTGCCGAAGCTTTCTTT.

The genes are TRBV6-2 or TRBV6-3 and TRBJ1-5, with 12 bases matching TRBD1. Unmatched junction bases numbered 8, after V lost 6 bases and J lost 5 bases. This CDR3 is 16 amino acids long. Germline V gives CDR1 MNHEY, CDR2 SVGEGT. The CDR3 is CASSWDRGLGDQPQHF. CDR3 coding DNA: TGTGCCAGCAGCTGGGACAGGGGGCTCGGGGATCAGCCCCAGCATTTT.

In DNA, the CDR3 is TGCAGTGCTAGTACGTCTTTCAGCAATCAGCCCCAGCATTTT. Amino acid sequence: CSASTSFSNQPQHF. The rearrangement links TRBV20-1 to TRBJ1-5; D is undetermined. Trimming took off 3 bases at V and 1 base at J, with 10 bases between the two ends. The CDR3 covers 14 residues. The V gene's germline CDR1 is DFQATT and CDR2 SNEGSKA (reference sequence).

The chain employs TRBV2 and TRBJ1-2, with D perhaps TRBD1 (5 bases). Germline V CDR1 and CDR2: SNHLY, FYNNEI. Trimming shortened V by 7 bases and J by 4 bases, and 19 bases separated the two germline ends. CDR3 length equals 15 residues. Written as DNA, the CDR3 is TGTGCCAGCAAATCCCCTGGGGAAAGGGGCTATGGCTACACCTTC. This gives the protein CASKSPGERGYGYTF.

The chain carries TRBV6-1 and TRBJ2-7, with a tentative D call TRBD2 (6 bases). The V end lost 2 bases, the J end lost 1 base, and 12 bases lay between the germline ends. This CDR3 is built from 15 residues. CDR1 MNHNS and CDR2 SASEGT come from the germline V gene. The CDR3 DNA is TGTGCCAGCAGTGAAAGTGGGGACTCTTCCTACGAGCAGTACTTC. Amino acid sequence: CASSESGDSSYEQYF.

The CDR3 nucleotides read TGTGCCATCAGTGCTCAGCGCTACGACGAGCAGTACTTC. Its protein product is CAISAQRYDEQYF. This sequence joins TRBV10-3 and TRBJ2-7; D ambiguous. Germline V CDR1 and CDR2: ENHRY, SYGVKD. The CDR3 runs to 13 residues. The V gene lost 4 bases and the J gene lost 5 bases, with 12 bases spanning the gap.

This clone was detected only once. This chain connects TRBV28 to TRBJ1-4; 10 bases agree with TRBD1. CDR1 and CDR2 from the germline V gene are MDHEN and SYDVKM. V was pared by 11 bases and J by 1 base, with 10 bases of the junction left unmatched. The CDR3 extends over 16 amino acids. The CDR3 reads CAGSRGQGRTNEKLFF. CDR3 in DNA: TGTGCCGGGTCACGGGGACAGGGGAGAACTAATGAAAAACTGTTTTTT. The full variable domain, with the rest looked up from reference TRBV28 and TRBJ1-4, is DVKVTQSSRYLVKRTGEKVFLECVQDMDHENMFWYRQDPGLGLRLIYFSYDVKMKEKGDIPEGYSVSREKKERFSLILESASTNQTSMYLCAGSRGQGRTNEKLFFGSGTQLSVL.

The V call is TRBV28, the J call TRBJ2-7; the D is unclear. The V gene lost 2 bases and the J gene lost 6 bases, with 14 bases spanning the gap. CDR1 MDHEN and CDR2 SYDVKM come from the germline V gene. This CDR3 region has 14 residues. CDR3 DNA sequence: TGTGCCAGCAGTTTAAGGGCAGGCAGGATCGAGCAGTACTTC. Its protein is CASSLRAGRIEQYF.

The DNA for the CDR3 is TGTGCCAGCAGTTTGGTACGGAGGAACTATGGCTACACCTTC. It codes for CASSLVRRNYGYTF. The genes are TRBV28 and TRBJ1-2; D not resolved. This CDR3 is built from 14 residues. The germline V gene encodes CDR1 MDHEN and CDR2 SYDVKM. V lost 3 bases and J 2 bases, leaving 10 bases between the germline ends.

The chain employs TRBV10-3 and TRBJ1-1; unclear D gene. The ends were cut back, 3 bases at V and 3 bases at J, with 11 bases in the middle. CDR3 length: 14 amino acids. Germline loops: CDR1 ENHRY, CDR2 SYGVKD. The CDR3 here is CAISEGWRDTEAFF. The CDR3 DNA sequence: TGTGCCATCAGTGAAGGGTGGCGGGACACTGAAGCTTTCTTT.

The rearrangement joins TRBV4-1 to TRBJ1-4; possibly TRBD1 for D (6 bases). The CDR3 is 16 amino acids. Trimming cost V 4 bases and J 3 bases, with 15 bases left between them. Germline V lookup: CDR1 MGHRA, CDR2 YSYEKL. In nucleotides, the CDR3 is TGCGCCAGCAGCCCAATCTACAGGGAGGCTAATGAAAAACTGTTTTTT. Translating it yields CASSPIYREANEKLFF.